This TCR beta chain was captured in a study of OX40 agonist ivuxolimab in advanced cancers. About the full investigation: Ivuxolimab was a fully human IgG2 agonistic monoclonal antibody targeting the costimulatory receptor OX40 (CD134). Intravenous ivuxolimab was administered to patients every 2 weeks at six dose levels: 0.01, 0.1, 0.3, 1.5, 3 and 10 mg/kg. Of the approximately 53 patients in dose escalation, around 20 had hepatocellular carcinoma, about 15 had melanoma, 9 had renal cell carcinoma and 9 had head and neck cancer. The dose-escalation cohort was over 70% male with a mean age of about 60 years, ranging from about 20 to 80. Prior anti-PD-1, anti-PD-L1 or anti-CTLA-4 therapy was permitted, and checkpoint inhibitors had been received by roughly two fifths of dose-escalation patients. Partial responses were achieved by three dose-escalation patients, of whom one had hepatocellular carcinoma and two had cutaneous melanoma. Peripheral TCRbeta sequencing aimed to test whether ivuxolimab altered TCR sequence diversity and caused clonal T-cell expansion. The paper covers the monotherapy dose-escalation part of the phase I ivuxolimab trial, which included N ≈ 57 patients.

Points on this clone: Its binding antigen is unknown. No much larger clonotype is one base removed from it; base qualities were not supplied.

The trial excluded patients who had a history of autoimmune disease or who were on systemic immunosuppression. Peripheral blood for TCR sequencing was drawn from every dose cohort at baseline, at cycle 4 day 1 and at cycle 7 day 1. Samples were obtained from an open-label, multicenter, first-in-human phase I dose-escalation trial of ivuxolimab. Adults with locally advanced or metastatic head and neck squamous cell, hepatocellular, melanoma or renal cell carcinoma were enrolled in the trial. Before TCR sequencing, CD4+ and CD8+ T cells were separately sorted from peripheral blood. Genomic DNA was extracted from sorted cells for sequencing of the TCRbeta CDR3 region. TCRbeta CDR3 regions were sequenced using the immunoSEQ Assay. In TCRdb, the immuneACCESS table is reduced to in-frame sequences with V and J assigned. These tables do not hold every clone; where another copy was compared, an unresolved V gene accounts for under half, and the others remain unexplained. Here the sample has about 82,000 clones; 85% to 90% occur a single time. Around 2% of the sample lies in the top ten.

Here is what the overall study found, with its caveats: Low levels of normalized T-cell clonal expansion were also seen in some nonresponding patients. After ivuxolimab, more expanded clones were found on average in CD8+ T cells than in CD4+ T cells. At doses of 0.1 to 3.0 mg/kg, clonal expansion of both CD4+ and CD8+ blood T cells was observed from baseline to week 6. The antigen specificity of the clonally expanded peripheral T cells was not determined. In the 0.1-3.0 mg/kg groups, partial responders had among the lowest normalized peripheral clonal expansion, particularly in CD8+ T cells.

Spanning cysteine to phenylalanine, the CDR3 consists of 11 amino acids. CDR3 DNA only is kept here, 33 bases in frame from base 1. CDR1 is given as MNHNS and CDR2 as SASEGT, both from the germline V gene. The V and J ends are trimmed by 1 base and 5 bases, leaving 2 bases between them. The sequencing used CD4+ or CD8+ T cells sorted from blood, collected in a trial of the OX40 agonist ivuxolimab. This chain is built from TRBV6-1 and TRBJ2-5; no confident D gene assignment can be made. The TCR sequence derives from an adult with an advanced solid tumor such as melanoma, head and neck, liver or kidney cancer. The sequenced DNA: TGTGCCAGCAGTGAAGTTGAGACCCAGTACTTC. Translated, this gives CASSEVETQYF.